Listed below are T cell receptor beta chains from one sample, sequenced in a study of T cell responses to AZD1222 COVID-19 vaccine. Clones were read by immunoSEQ multiplex PCR, and TCRdb kept only the in-frame ones, dropping some. The repertoire holds about 130,000 clones, with approximately 88% as singletons. Sequences were derived from peripheral blood, sampled on day 0 of AZD1222 vaccination. The source of these receptors is an adult in good health. Each CDR3 is given with its conserved first and last residue. A D gene is named only where the DNA matches it firmly. Clone size is given for some rows only: seen once, a few or many times, or a class if the clone is expanded.

abundance: -
v_gene: TRBV9
j_gene: TRBJ2-7
d_gene: -
CDR3nt: TGTGCCAGCAGCTTCCCCGCGGGGGCATACGTCTACGAGCAGTACTTC
CDR3aa: CASSFPAGAYVYEQYF

abundance: -
v_gene: TRBV28
j_gene: TRBJ1-2
d_gene: -
CDR3nt: TGTGCCAGCAGTGATAACCCCAACGGGACGTTTTCTAACTATGGCTACACCTTC
CDR3aa: CASSDNPNGTFSNYGYTF

abundance: -
v_gene: TRBV3-1/TRBV3-2
j_gene: TRBJ2-1
d_gene: -
CDR3nt: TGTGCCAGCAGCCAAGATATCCACTCCTACAATGAGCAGTTCTTC
CDR3aa: CASSQDIHSYNEQFF

abundance: -
v_gene: TRBV19
j_gene: TRBJ2-3
d_gene: -
CDR3nt: TGTGCCAGTAGTATGGGTCTGGGCCCCCGAAGGGGCACAGATACGCAGTATTTT
CDR3aa: CASSMGLGPRRGTDTQYF

abundance: -
v_gene: TRBV19
j_gene: TRBJ2-7
d_gene: -
CDR3nt: TGTGCCAGTGGAGGTCCCTACGAGCAGTACTTC
CDR3aa: CASGGPYEQYF

abundance: -
v_gene: TRBV7-2
j_gene: TRBJ1-2
d_gene: TRBD1
CDR3nt: TGTGCCAGCAGCCCACAGACAGGGGTTTCACCTAACTATGGCTACACCTTC
CDR3aa: CASSPQTGVSPNYGYTF

abundance: -
v_gene: TRBV9
j_gene: TRBJ2-1
d_gene: -
CDR3nt: TGTGCCAGCAGCGTAGGTTACAATGAGCAGTTCTTC
CDR3aa: CASSVGYNEQFF

abundance: -
v_gene: TRBV27
j_gene: TRBJ2-7
d_gene: TRBD1
CDR3nt: TGTGCCAGCAGTCGGAACTCCGGGACAGGGGGCTCCTACGAGCAGTACTTC
CDR3aa: CASSRNSGTGGSYEQYF

abundance: -
v_gene: TRBV21-1
j_gene: TRBJ2-1
d_gene: -
CDR3nt: TGTGCCAGCAGCAAAGTAGGGGACACCTCGGACTCCCCGGGCAATGAGCAGTTCTTC
CDR3aa: CASSKVGDTSDSPGNEQFF

abundance: -
v_gene: TRBV27
j_gene: TRBJ1-4
d_gene: TRBD1
CDR3nt: TGTGCCAGCAGTTTACATGGACAGGGAACTAATGAAAAACTGTTTTTT
CDR3aa: CASSLHGQGTNEKLFF

abundance: -
v_gene: TRBV3-1/TRBV3-2
j_gene: TRBJ1-5
d_gene: -
CDR3nt: TGTGCCAGCAGCCAAGGGGCCAGCAATCAGCCCCAGCATTTT
CDR3aa: CASSQGASNQPQHF

abundance: -
v_gene: TRBV6-5
j_gene: TRBJ1-5
d_gene: -
CDR3nt: TGTGCCAGCAGTTCGTTAGGTGGCAATCAGCCCCAGCATTTT
CDR3aa: CASSSLGGNQPQHF

abundance: -
v_gene: TRBV4-3
j_gene: TRBJ2-3
d_gene: -
CDR3nt: TGCGCCAGCAGCCCCTTCGGACTCTCCCCGACAGATACGCAGTATTTT
CDR3aa: CASSPFGLSPTDTQYF

abundance: -
v_gene: TRBV7-9
j_gene: TRBJ2-2
d_gene: TRBD2
CDR3nt: TGTGCCAGCAACGAGGGACTAGCGGGGACTAAGACGAACACCGGGGAGCTGTTTTTT
CDR3aa: CASNEGLAGTKTNTGELFF

abundance: -
v_gene: TRBV6-5
j_gene: TRBJ1-5
d_gene: TRBD1
CDR3nt: TGTGCCAGCAGGGGGACAGGAGGCAATCAGCCCCAGCATTTT
CDR3aa: CASRGTGGNQPQHF

abundance: -
v_gene: TRBV24-1
j_gene: TRBJ2-7
d_gene: -
CDR3nt: TGTGCCACCAGTGGGGGGGGGACAGGTGACACCTACGAGCAGTACTTC
CDR3aa: CATSGGGTGDTYEQYF

abundance: few
v_gene: TRBV7-2
j_gene: TRBJ2-7
d_gene: TRBD2
CDR3nt: TGTGCCAGCAGCTCACTAGCGGGGCTAACCTACGAGCAGTACTTC
CDR3aa: CASSSLAGLTYEQYF

abundance: -
v_gene: TRBV30
j_gene: TRBJ2-6
d_gene: -
CDR3nt: TGTGCCTGGAGTGTAAGGAGAGGGACCTCTGGGGCCAACGTCCTGACTTTC
CDR3aa: CAWSVRRGTSGANVLTF

abundance: -
v_gene: TRBV24-1
j_gene: TRBJ2-7
d_gene: TRBD1
CDR3nt: TGTGCCACCAGTGACCCGACAGGGCTCGAGCAGTACTTC
CDR3aa: CATSDPTGLEQYF

abundance: once
v_gene: TRBV18
j_gene: TRBJ2-7
d_gene: -
CDR3nt: TGTGCCAGCTCGTCCTCGGCGGACGGCGCCGACGAGCAGTACTTC
CDR3aa: CASSSSADGADEQYF

abundance: -
v_gene: TRBV3-1/TRBV3-2
j_gene: TRBJ2-7
d_gene: TRBD2
CDR3nt: TGTGCCAGCAGCCAAGCTGTGGTAGCGGGAGTGCAGTACTTC
CDR3aa: CASSQAVVAGVQYF

abundance: once
v_gene: TRBV9
j_gene: TRBJ1-4
d_gene: -
CDR3nt: TGTGCCAGCAGCGTAGGGACGGAGTGGGAAAAACTGTTTTTT
CDR3aa: CASSVGTEWEKLFF

abundance: few
v_gene: TRBV27
j_gene: TRBJ2-7
d_gene: -
CDR3nt: TGTGCCAGCAGTTTGGCGTACTCTGAACCCGCCCGCTCCTACGAGCAGTACTTC
CDR3aa: CASSLAYSEPARSYEQYF

abundance: -
v_gene: TRBV19
j_gene: TRBJ2-1
d_gene: TRBD2
CDR3nt: TGTGCCAGTCAGGGACTAGCGGGAGTCTCCGACTACAATGAGCAGTTCTTC
CDR3aa: CASQGLAGVSDYNEQFF

abundance: once
v_gene: TRBV4-2
j_gene: TRBJ2-1
d_gene: -
CDR3nt: TGTGCCAGCAGCCAAGGATATAGCGGCTACAATGAGCAGTTCTTC
CDR3aa: CASSQGYSGYNEQFF

abundance: -
v_gene: TRBV19
j_gene: TRBJ1-6
d_gene: TRBD1
CDR3nt: TGTGCCAGTAGTATAGTGCAGGGGGGAAATTCACCCCTCCACTTT
CDR3aa: CASSIVQGGNSPLHF

abundance: -
v_gene: TRBV7-8
j_gene: TRBJ2-7
d_gene: -
CDR3nt: TGTGCCAGCAGCTTAGCCCCGTACAGGAGCTCCTACGAGCAGTACTTC
CDR3aa: CASSLAPYRSSYEQYF

abundance: -
v_gene: TRBV12-5
j_gene: TRBJ1-6
d_gene: TRBD1
CDR3nt: TGTGCTAGTGGTTTGGGTCGACCCCAGGGGGCGGATTCACCCCTCCACTTT
CDR3aa: CASGLGRPQGADSPLHF

abundance: -
v_gene: TRBV5-6
j_gene: TRBJ1-6
d_gene: -
CDR3nt: TGTGCCAGCAGCTTTAGACGGGGAAGCTCCTATAATTCACCCCTCCACTTT
CDR3aa: CASSFRRGSSYNSPLHF

abundance: -
v_gene: TRBV28
j_gene: TRBJ2-5
d_gene: TRBD2
CDR3nt: TGTGCCAGCAGTCCCCCCACCCTAGCGGGACTCCTATCCAACCAAGAGACCCAGTACTTC
CDR3aa: CASSPPTLAGLLSNQETQYF

abundance: -
v_gene: TRBV3-1/TRBV3-2
j_gene: TRBJ1-1
d_gene: -
CDR3nt: TGTGCCAGCAGCCAAGGGTTCTGGCCGAGTAGCGGGAGCACTGAAGCTTTCTTT
CDR3aa: CASSQGFWPSSGSTEAFF

abundance: -
v_gene: TRBV6-5
j_gene: TRBJ2-7
d_gene: TRBD1
CDR3nt: TGTGCCAGCAGTTCCACCGGGACAGCCATCTACGAGCAGTACTTC
CDR3aa: CASSSTGTAIYEQYF

abundance: -
v_gene: TRBV18
j_gene: TRBJ1-2
d_gene: -
CDR3nt: TGTGCCAGCTCACCGTCGCAATCGGGGACTAAAGGCTACACCTTC
CDR3aa: CASSPSQSGTKGYTF

abundance: -
v_gene: TRBV24-1
j_gene: TRBJ2-1
d_gene: -
CDR3nt: TGTGCCACCAGTGGTAAGGGCGCGGGTGAGCAGTTCTTC
CDR3aa: CATSGKGAGEQFF

abundance: once
v_gene: TRBV9
j_gene: TRBJ2-5
d_gene: TRBD2
CDR3nt: TGTGCCAGCAGCCCCAGGACTAGCGGGAGGGTGGAGACCCAGTACTTC
CDR3aa: CASSPRTSGRVETQYF

abundance: once
v_gene: TRBV6-4
j_gene: TRBJ2-7
d_gene: TRBD2
CDR3nt: TGTGCCAGCAGCCAATCTCTAGCGGGGTCCTACGAGCAGTACTTC
CDR3aa: CASSQSLAGSYEQYF

abundance: -
v_gene: TRBV28
j_gene: TRBJ2-7
d_gene: -
CDR3nt: TGTGCCAGCACCTCGTTCAGTTACGAGCAGTACTTC
CDR3aa: CASTSFSYEQYF

abundance: -
v_gene: TRBV30
j_gene: TRBJ1-2
d_gene: TRBD1
CDR3nt: TGTGCCTGCCGGATACAGGGGGCTCTAAACTATGGCTACACCTTC
CDR3aa: CACRIQGALNYGYTF

abundance: -
v_gene: TRBV7-3
j_gene: TRBJ2-3
d_gene: TRBD2
CDR3nt: TGTGCCAGCAGCTCCCTTTACTGCGGGAGTTGGGATACGCAGTATTTT
CDR3aa: CASSSLYCGSWDTQYF

abundance: -
v_gene: TRBV19
j_gene: TRBJ2-7
d_gene: TRBD2
CDR3nt: TGTGCCAGTAGTTATAGGGCGGGACTAATCCTCTACGAGCAGTACTTC
CDR3aa: CASSYRAGLILYEQYF

abundance: -
v_gene: TRBV5-5
j_gene: TRBJ2-6
d_gene: -
CDR3nt: TGTGCCAGCAGCGGTGGACAGACCAGCTCTGGGGCCAACGTCCTGACTTTC
CDR3aa: CASSGGQTSSGANVLTF

abundance: -
v_gene: TRBV30
j_gene: TRBJ1-1
d_gene: TRBD1
CDR3nt: TGTGCCTGCGACAGGGGCGGGATGAACACTGAAGCTTTCTTT
CDR3aa: CACDRGGMNTEAFF

abundance: -
v_gene: TRBV2
j_gene: TRBJ1-3
d_gene: -
CDR3nt: TGTGCCAGCAGTGAACAGGGTGGAAACACCATATATTTT
CDR3aa: CASSEQGGNTIYF

abundance: -
v_gene: TRBV5-4
j_gene: TRBJ2-7
d_gene: TRBD1
CDR3nt: TGTGCCAGCAGCCGGGGACAGGGGGCAACCTACGAGCAGTACTTC
CDR3aa: CASSRGQGATYEQYF

abundance: -
v_gene: TRBV19
j_gene: TRBJ2-1
d_gene: -
CDR3nt: TGTGCCAGCGATGGAGGGGCGCGGGCCCAGAATGAGCAGTTCTTC
CDR3aa: CASDGGARAQNEQFF

abundance: -
v_gene: TRBV5-1
j_gene: TRBJ2-7
d_gene: -
CDR3nt: TGCGCCAGCAGCTTGGACTACGAGCAGTACTTC
CDR3aa: CASSLDYEQYF

abundance: -
v_gene: TRBV5-1
j_gene: TRBJ2-7
d_gene: -
CDR3nt: TGCGCCAGCACCTCCGGGGGGCGCGAGCAGTACTTC
CDR3aa: CASTSGGREQYF

abundance: -
v_gene: TRBV19
j_gene: TRBJ1-2
d_gene: -
CDR3nt: TGTGCCAGTAGTATATCCCCCCTGGGGGGGCCAGGCTATGGCTACACCTTC
CDR3aa: CASSISPLGGPGYGYTF

abundance: -
v_gene: TRBV6-5
j_gene: TRBJ2-3
d_gene: TRBD2
CDR3nt: TGTGCCAGCAGACCGAGGACTAGCGGGACAGATACGCAGTATTTT
CDR3aa: CASRPRTSGTDTQYF

abundance: -
v_gene: TRBV6-5
j_gene: TRBJ2-1
d_gene: -
CDR3nt: TGTGCCAGCAGTTACTCGTGGGAGATTAAGGAGAATGAGCAGTTCTTC
CDR3aa: CASSYSWEIKENEQFF